One sample yielded the 21 T cell receptor beta chains listed below, sequenced in a study of cytomegalovirus exposure and HLA in healthy donors. Repertoires were generated with immunoSEQ multiplex PCR, while TCRdb's copy carries only in-frame clones and drops some. The data hold 150,000 to 250,000 clones, with 81% observed a single time. Sequencing input: PBMCs. The source is a woman younger than 45 in good health and CMV-seronegative.

The chain has TRBV30 and TRBJ1-6; 7 bases fit TRBD1. CDR1 GTSNPN and CDR2 SVGIG come from the germline V gene (reference sequence). This CDR3 comprises 14 residues. V trimming: 5 bases; J trimming: 7 bases; junction bases outside the gene matches: 8. The CDR3 coding sequence is TGTGCCTGGGGATCGGGACAGCTGAATTCACCCCTCCACTTT. Encoded protein: CAWGSGQLNSPLHF.

The gene calls are TRBV4-1 and TRBJ2-1, with D hard to call. Germline V gives CDR1 MGHRA, CDR2 YSYEKL. The CDR3 consists of 13 residues. Trimming cost V 3 bases and J 4 bases, with 7 bases left between them. Here the CDR3 DNA reads TGCGCCAGCAGCCATATCCGGTACAATGAGCAGTTCTTC. It codes for CASSHIRYNEQFF.

The chain joins TRBV2 to TRBJ2-7; D unresolved. The CDR3 has 14 residues. V lost 6 bases and J 4 bases, leaving 16 bases between the germline ends. Germline CDR1 reads SNHLY; CDR2 reads FYNNEI. The CDR3 sequence is CASRRITTSYEQYF. In DNA form, the CDR3 reads TGTGCCAGCAGGCGGATCACAACATCTTACGAGCAGTACTTC.

J is TRBJ2-1 and V is TRBV4-1, with 7 bases matching TRBD2. Trimming cost V 5 bases and J 7 bases; bases outside gene matches: 11. The CDR3 covers 15 residues. Looked up from germline, CDR1 is MGHRA and CDR2 is YSYEKL. CDR3 in DNA: TGCGCCAGCAGCACATTGGGAGGGAGAGGGAATGAGCAGTTCTTC. It encodes CASSTLGGRGNEQFF.

The CDR3 protein is CASPPGGAQPQHF. The CDR3 bases are TGCGCCAGCCCCCCTGGGGGGGCTCAGCCCCAGCATTTT. This chain uses TRBV23-1 with TRBJ1-5, with a tentative D call TRBD1 (6 bases). TRBV23-1 belongs to the ORF category, with a function that is uncertain. V gave up 8 bases and J gave up 6 bases, with 14 bases separating them. CDR3 length equals 13 residues.

This chain uses TRBV13 with TRBJ2-1; 7 bases fit TRBD1. Germline V gene data show CDR1 as PRHDT and CDR2 as FYEKMQ (reference sequence). Germline trimming cut 5 bases from V and 7 bases from J; bases unmatched to any gene: 8. This CDR3 contains 14 residues. CDR3 nucleotides: TGTGCCAGCAGCCGGGACAGTGTTAAGAATGAGCAGTTCTTC. This encodes CASSRDSVKNEQFF. Based on the CDR3 plus reference TRBV13 and TRBJ2-1, the full variable domain is AAGVIQSPRHLIKEKRETATLKCYPIPRHDTVYWYQQGPGQDPQFLISFYEKMQSDKGSIPDRFSAQQFSDYHSELNMSSLELGDSALYFCASSRDSVKNEQFFGPGTRLTVL.

J is TRBJ1-1 and V is TRBV30; D is possibly TRBD1 (5 bases). The germline V and J ends were trimmed by 2 bases and 1 base, with 8 bases remaining between them. CDR1 and CDR2 from the germline V gene are GTSNPN and SVGIG (reference sequence). There are 13 residues in the CDR3. CDR3 region: CAWSRQSNTEAFF. The CDR3, as DNA: TGTGCCTGGAGTAGACAGTCGAACACTGAAGCTTTCTTT. Filled out from reference TRBV30 and TRBJ1-1, the complete variable domain reads SQTIHQWPATLVQPVGSPLSLECTVEGTSNPNLYWYRQAAGRGLQLLFYSVGIGQISSEVPQNLSASRPQDRQFILSSKKLLLSDSGFYLCAWSRQSNTEAFFGQGTRLTVV.

The gene calls are TRBV19 and TRBJ1-1; no clear D. The germline CDR1 and CDR2 sequences are LNHDA and SQIVND (reference sequence). The CDR3 runs 14 residues. Deletions cut 7 bases from V and 11 bases from J, with 23 bases between. DNA of the CDR3: TGTGCCAGTAAGTACACCTCGGTCAAGACTCGGGCTTTCTTT. It is translated as CASKYTSVKTRAFF. The full variable domain, in which reference TRBV19 and TRBJ1-1 provide the parts outside the CDR3, is DGGITQSPKYLFRKEGQNVTLSCEQNLNHDAMYWYRQDPGQGLRLIYYSQIVNDFQKGDIAEGYSVSREKKESFPLTVTSAQKNPTAFYLCASKYTSVKTRAFFGQGTRLTVV.

The chain has TRBV18 and TRBJ1-6, with 7 nucleotides matching TRBD1. V was clipped by 4 bases and J by 5 bases; unmatched bases: 8. The germline V gene encodes CDR1 KGHSH and CDR2 LQKENI. There are 16 residues in the CDR3. In DNA, the CDR3 is TGTGCCAGCTCACTTCATGGACAGGCGAATAATTCACCCCTCCACTTT. Its protein is CASSLHGQANNSPLHF.

The CDR3 sequence: CASVITGGLETQYF. Written as DNA, the CDR3 is TGTGCCAGCGTAATTACAGGGGGGTTAGAGACCCAGTACTTC. V usage is TRBV2 and J usage is TRBJ2-5; 8 nucleotides align to TRBD1. Germline-derived CDR1 and CDR2 are SNHLY and FYNNEI. V shed 8 bases and J 4 bases; nucleotides not matched to a gene: 9. The CDR3 runs to 14 residues.

The J gene is TRBJ2-1, the V gene TRBV6-5; a possible D gene is TRBD2 (5 bases). Per the germline V gene, CDR1 is MNHEY and CDR2 is SVGAGI. The CDR3 consists of 15 residues. The V end was cut by 2 bases, the J end by 4 bases, with 12 bases between. CDR3 nucleotide sequence: TGTGCCAGCAGTTACACGGAGCGGAGATACAATGAGCAGTTCTTC. Encoded protein: CASSYTERRYNEQFF.

The V gene is TRBV19, the J gene TRBJ1-2; maybe TRBD1 (6 bases). This CDR3 has 14 residues. Trimming removed 7 bases from V and 2 bases from J, with 14 bases in between. Germline loops: CDR1 LNHDA, CDR2 SQIVND (reference sequence). The CDR3 loop is CASIPGGGNYGYTF. In nucleotides, the CDR3 is TGTGCCAGTATCCCGGGGGGCGGAAACTATGGCTACACCTTC.

The chain is built from TRBV9 and TRBJ1-5, with 9 bases aligning to TRBD1. The CDR3 has 15 residues. The trim removed 4 bases at V and 4 bases at J, leaving 6 bases unmatched. Germline V gene lookup returns CDR1 SGDLS and CDR2 YYNGEE. The CDR3 bases are TGTGCCAGCAGCAACGGACAGGGGAGGAATCAGCCCCAGCATTTT. Translating it yields CASSNGQGRNQPQHF. The full variable domain, with the rest looked up from reference TRBV9 and TRBJ1-5, is DSGVTQTPKHLITATGQRVTLRCSPRSGDLSVYWYQQSLDQGLQFLIQYYNGEERAKGNILERFSAQQFPDLHSELNLSSLELGDSALYFCASSNGQGRNQPQHFGDGTRLSIL.

The V and J genes are TRBV6-6 and TRBJ1-5; 7 bases fit TRBD1. V trimming: 5 bases; J trimming: 1 base; junction bases outside the gene matches: 5. CDR3 size: 15 residues. Germline lookup yields CDR1 MNHNY and CDR2 SVGAGI (reference sequence). CDR3 residues: CASSATGPSNQPQHF. The CDR3, as DNA: TGTGCCAGCAGTGCGACAGGGCCCAGCAATCAGCCCCAGCATTTT.

The chain carries TRBV6-1 and TRBJ1-5; TRBD1 matches at 7 bases. V lost 4 bases, J lost 0 bases, and 6 bases stayed unmatched. In germline, CDR1 is MNHNS, CDR2 SASEGT. The CDR3 length is 16 residues. The chain's CDR3 is CASSVNRQGSNQPQHF. CDR3 in DNA: TGTGCCAGCAGTGTAAATCGACAGGGTAGCAATCAGCCCCAGCATTTT.

The chain uses TRBV6-5 and TRBJ2-1; 9 nucleotides match TRBD2. Germline V lookup: CDR1 MNHEY, CDR2 SVGAGI. This CDR3 comprises 15 residues. V dropped 5 bases and J dropped 2; count of bases not matched to a gene: 4. The CDR3 DNA sequence: TGTGCCAGCAGTCTAAGCGGGAGGACCTACAATGAGCAGTTCTTC. Protein: CASSLSGRTYNEQFF.

Comments on this clone: Other DNA sequences from this sample encode an identical CDR3 as well. The V gene is TRBV5-1, the J gene TRBJ1-4; no clear D. The ends were cut back, 0 bases at V and 4 bases at J, with 7 bases in the middle. Germline values: CDR1 SGHRS, CDR2 YFSETQ. This CDR3 contains 14 residues. CDR3 sequence (DNA): TGCGCCAGCAGCTTGGGCGGGCGTAATGAAAAACTGTTTTTT. Translation gives CASSLGGRNEKLFF.

CDR3 region: CASRAPGTGGIMNTEAFF. CDR3 nucleotides: TGTGCCAGCAGGGCCCCCGGGACAGGGGGGATCATGAACACTGAAGCTTTCTTT. The chain carries TRBV2 and TRBJ1-1; TRBD1 matches at 11 bases. V gave up 6 bases and J gave up 0 bases; unmatched junction bases: 12. Germline lookup yields CDR1 SNHLY and CDR2 FYNNEI. The CDR3 runs to 18 residues. Full variable domain (remainder filled in from reference TRBV2 and TRBJ1-1): EPEVTQTPSHQVTQMGQEVILRCVPISNHLYFYWYRQILGQKVEFLVSFYNNEISEKSEIFDDQFSVERPDGSNFTLKIRSTKLEDSAMYFCASRAPGTGGIMNTEAFFGQGTRLTVV.

For the CDR3, the DNA is TGTGCCTCGAGGGGGGGGAGTGACATAATCTACAATGAGCAGTTCTTC. This sequence encodes CASRGGSDIIYNEQFF. The chain uses TRBV30 and TRBJ2-1; a possible D gene is TRBD2 (7 bases). Trimming cost V 7 bases and J 3 bases, with 22 bases left between them. Germline CDR1 reads GTSNPN; CDR2 reads SVGIG (reference sequence). The CDR3 length is 16 residues.

The V call is TRBV2, the J call TRBJ1-2; 12 bases fit TRBD1. V lost 9 bases, J lost 7 bases, and 3 bases stayed unmatched. This CDR3 has 12 amino acids. The germline CDR1 and CDR2 sequences are SNHLY and FYNNEI. CDR3 sequence: CARGTGGSGYTF. The CDR3 DNA reads as TGTGCCAGAGGGACAGGGGGCAGTGGCTACACCTTC.

The chain combines TRBV4-1 with TRBJ2-7; TRBD1 aligns across 8 bases. Germline V gene lookup returns CDR1 MGHRA and CDR2 YSYEKL. This CDR3 comprises 15 residues. V was clipped by 0 bases and J by 7 bases; unmatched bases: 8. The CDR3 loop reads CASSQEGRGHGEQYF. DNA of the CDR3: TGCGCCAGCAGCCAAGAAGGCAGGGGGCATGGTGAGCAGTACTTC.